Presented here are 32 T cell receptor beta chains from one specimen sequenced in a study of blood T cell repertoires in COVID-19. Here immunoSEQ multiplex PCR was the method, and the copy in TCRdb shows in-frame clones only, minus some. The sample includes about 230,000 clones, approximately 87% seen only once; the top ten take 2% to 3%. Specimen: peripheral blood. The source of these receptors is a woman aged 70 to 79 with active or convalescent COVID-19.

The CDR3 is CASSLGDGIGQHQPQHF. The CDR3 nucleotides are TGCGCCAGCAGCTTGGGGGATGGGATTGGACAACATCAGCCCCAGCATTTT. V gene TRBV5-1 combines with J gene TRBJ1-5, with a weak D call TRBD1 (5 bases). The CDR3 has 17 residues. V lost 0 bases and J lost 5, with 18 bases in between. Germline CDR1 reads SGHRS; CDR2 reads YFSETQ.

This rearrangement joins TRBV6-6 to TRBJ2-5; no definite D call. The V end was cut by 5 bases, the J end by 1 base, with 14 bases between. Germline V lookup: CDR1 MNHNY, CDR2 SVGAGI (reference sequence). The CDR3 is made up of 15 amino acids. CDR3 coding DNA: TGTGCCAGCAGTCCTCGTGACATCCGCCAAGAGACCCAGTACTTC. As protein: CASSPRDIRQETQYF.

The genes are TRBV3-1 (or the pseudogene TRBV3-2) and TRBJ2-7, with D perhaps matching TRBD1 (7 bases). Germline-derived CDR1 and CDR2 are LGHDT and YNNKEL (reference sequence). V lost 1 base to trimming and J lost 6 bases, with 16 bases between them. There are 15 residues in the CDR3. CDR3 in DNA: TGTGCCAGCAGCCAAGGCGCGGACAGGAGGGGCGAGCAGTACTTC. Translated: CASSQGADRRGEQYF.

V is TRBV29-1 and J is TRBJ2-7, with 15 bases that match TRBD2. Trimming removed 7 bases from V and 5 bases from J; junction bases left unmatched: 9. The CDR3 contains 15 residues. The germline V gene has CDR1 SQVTM and CDR2 ANQGSEA. CDR3 protein: CSASGLAGGVHEQYF. CDR3 DNA: TGCAGCGCCTCGGGACTAGCGGGAGGAGTCCACGAGCAGTACTTC.

The J gene is TRBJ2-3, the V gene TRBV3-1 (or the pseudogene TRBV3-2); D remains ambiguous. The germline V gene has CDR1 LGHDT and CDR2 YNNKEL (reference sequence). The CDR3 loop spans 12 amino acids. The V gene lost 2 bases and the J gene lost 2 bases, with 2 bases spanning the gap. The CDR3 here is CASSQYTDTQYF. As DNA, the CDR3 is TGTGCCAGCAGCCAATACACAGATACGCAGTATTTT.

CDR3 DNA sequence: TGTGCCAGCTCACCAGGTCTTGCGGGTCAAGAGACCCAGTACTTC. As protein: CASSPGLAGQETQYF. The chain links TRBV18 to TRBJ2-5; possibly TRBD2 for D (5 bases). The V and J ends lost 2 bases and 2 bases respectively, with 12 bases between them. Germline V CDR1 and CDR2: KGHSH, LQKENI. CDR3 length: 15 amino acids.

The DNA of the CDR3 is TGTGCTAGCACCCTGGGACACCCGAACACTGAAGCTTTCTTT. It is translated as CASTLGHPNTEAFF. The chain carries TRBV12-5 and TRBJ1-1; TRBD1 might be the D (6 bases). This CDR3 is 14 amino acids long. Trimming left V 9 bases short and J 1 base short, with 15 bases between. The germline CDR1 and CDR2 sequences are LGHNT and FRNRAP.

V gene TRBV13 combines with J gene TRBJ1-6, with 8 bases that match TRBD1. With V trimmed by 2 bases and J by 5 bases, 11 bases remained unmatched. This CDR3 has 18 residues. The germline CDR1 and CDR2 sequences are PRHDT and FYEKMQ (reference sequence). CDR3 in amino acids: CASSLPGQGLGHNSPLHF. The CDR3 DNA reads TGTGCCAGCAGCTTACCCGGACAGGGCCTAGGGCATAATTCACCCCTCCACTTT.

The V and J genes are TRBV18 and TRBJ2-1, with 8 bases aligning to TRBD1. The CDR3 totals 15 residues. The germline CDR1 and CDR2 sequences are KGHSH and LQKENI. V was clipped by 3 bases and J by 9 bases; unmatched bases: 10. The CDR3 DNA is TGTGCCAGCTCACCCCGTCCAGGGGGCTACGGTGAGCAGTTCTTC. It codes for CASSPRPGGYGEQFF.

The chain recombines TRBV28 with TRBJ1-2, with D hard to call. CDR3 length: 12 amino acids. The V gene lost 3 bases and the J gene lost 12 bases, with 14 bases spanning the gap. The germline CDR1 and CDR2 sequences are MDHEN and SYDVKM. Here the CDR3 reads CASSFEDRGHTF. In nucleotides, the CDR3 is TGTGCCAGCAGTTTTGAGGACCGGGGTCACACCTTC.

This chain uses TRBV2 with TRBJ2-2; 12 bases align to TRBD2. This CDR3 has 14 residues. CDR1 is SNHLY and CDR2 is FYNNEI in the germline V gene. V lost 6 bases, J lost 5 bases, and 1 base stayed unmatched. CDR3 bases: TGTGCCAGCAGCGGACTAGCGGGAACCGGGGAGCTGTTTTTT. As protein: CASSGLAGTGELFF.

This clone is a singleton in its sample. The rearrangement joins TRBV7-9 to TRBJ1-5; 7 nucleotides agree with TRBD1. The V and J ends lost 1 base and 0 bases, in that order; junction bases with no gene match: 9. There are 18 residues in the CDR3. Germline V gene data show CDR1 as SEHNR and CDR2 as FQNEAQ (reference sequence). The CDR3 coding sequence is TGTGCCAGCAGCTTAGGCACAGGGGCTCGGTATAGCAATCAGCCCCAGCATTTT. This translates into CASSLGTGARYSNQPQHF.

This chain connects TRBV6-5 to TRBJ1-2; 9 positions agree with TRBD1. The junction had 11 bases not matched to a gene; V was cut back by 7 bases and J by 8 bases. Germline-derived CDR1 and CDR2 are MNHEY and SVGAGI. The CDR3 runs to 14 residues. In DNA, the CDR3 is TGTGCCAGCACCAGTTGGGACAGGGCGGACGGCTACACCTTC. Translated: CASTSWDRADGYTF.

The V gene is TRBV6-5, the J gene TRBJ1-1; a weak D match, TRBD1 (6 bases). V dropped 10 bases and J dropped 7 bases, with 13 bases sitting between them. The CDR3 is 11 residues long. Germline V CDR1 and CDR2: MNHEY, SVGAGI. This CDR3 reads CATNGQIEAFF. The CDR3 bases are TGTGCCACCAATGGACAGATTGAAGCTTTCTTT.

A single count supports this clone. The rearrangement links TRBV5-1 to TRBJ2-7; the D gene is possibly TRBD1 (6 bases). Between the trimmed V and J ends, which lost 2 bases and 3 bases, there was a span of 15 bases. This CDR3 contains 15 residues. Looked up from germline, CDR1 is SGHRS and CDR2 is YFSETQ. The CDR3 DNA follows: TGCGCCAGCAGCTTAGGGACACCCCCATTCTACGAGCAGTACTTC. Translating it yields CASSLGTPPFYEQYF.

The chain has TRBV5-1 and TRBJ1-2; 7 nucleotides align to TRBD1. The trim removed 4 bases at V and 5 bases at J, leaving 8 bases unmatched. CDR1 is SGHRS and CDR2 is YFSETQ in the germline V gene. The CDR3 is made up of 14 amino acids. The chain's CDR3 is CASSPGTASYGYTF. Written as DNA, the CDR3 is TGCGCCAGCAGCCCCGGGACAGCTTCATATGGCTACACCTTC.

J is TRBJ2-3 and V is TRBV7-9; D is possibly TRBD2 (5 bases). The CDR3 covers 11 residues. Germline CDR1 reads SEHNR; CDR2 reads FQNEAQ (reference sequence). The V end lost 7 bases, the J end lost 5 bases, and 7 bases lay between the germline ends. The CDR3 here is CASMREDTQYF. CDR3 sequence (DNA): TGTGCCAGCATGAGGGAAGATACGCAGTATTTT.

The V and J genes are TRBV18 and TRBJ2-3; D is ambiguous. V shed 6 bases and J shed 2 bases, with 15 bases lying between them. This CDR3 is 15 amino acids long. Looked up from germline, CDR1 is KGHSH and CDR2 is LQKENI. Written as DNA, the CDR3 is TGTGCCAGCTCTAGTCCCATGCGAGCCACAGATACGCAGTATTTT. It is translated as CASSSPMRATDTQYF.

The chain has TRBV4-1 and TRBJ2-1, with 8 nucleotides matching TRBD1. V lost 2 bases and J lost 6; bases outside the gene matches: 9. The CDR3 has 16 amino acids. Germline V gene data show CDR1 as MGHRA and CDR2 as YSYEKL. CDR3 DNA: TGCGCCAGCAGCCAACCTCGACAGGGGCCCTTCAATGAGCAGTTCTTC. Its protein is CASSQPRQGPFNEQFF.

This clone appeared a single time. The genes are TRBV28 and TRBJ2-4, with TRBD1 matching over 7 bases. J gave up 8 bases and V 2 bases, and 9 bases lay outside the gene matches. The CDR3 consists of 15 residues. Germline V CDR1 and CDR2: MDHEN, SYDVKM. The chain's CDR3 is CASSLRGPYSDIQYF. The CDR3 region has the DNA TGTGCCAGCAGTTTAAGGGGGCCATACTCGGACATTCAGTACTTC.

The J gene is TRBJ2-1, the V gene TRBV28; maybe TRBD2 (5 bases). Trimming shortened V by 5 bases and J by 6 bases, and 17 bases separated the two germline ends. This CDR3 spans 15 amino acids. Germline CDR1 MDHEN, CDR2 SYDVKM. The CDR3 coding sequence is TGTGCCAGCAGTCCCTCACTAGGAGAGGTCAATGAGCAGTTCTTC. Amino acids: CASSPSLGEVNEQFF. Full variable domain (remainder filled in from reference TRBV28 and TRBJ2-1): DVKVTQSSRYLVKRTGEKVFLECVQDMDHENMFWYRQDPGLGLRLIYFSYDVKMKEKGDIPEGYSVSREKKERFSLILESASTNQTSMYLCASSPSLGEVNEQFFGPGTRLTVL.

The chain recombines TRBV7-8 with TRBJ1-1; the match to TRBD1 covers 10 bases. The CDR3 is made up of 17 amino acids. Unmatched junction bases numbered 8, after V lost 0 bases and J lost 4 bases. Per germline, CDR1 SGHVS and CDR2 FQNEAQ. This CDR3 reads CASSLALWDRGSTEAFF. CDR3 bases: TGTGCCAGCAGCTTAGCGTTGTGGGACAGGGGTAGCACTGAAGCTTTCTTT.

This chain links TRBV5-1 with TRBJ2-2; 9 positions agree with TRBD1. With V trimmed by 0 bases and J by 6 bases, 6 bases remained unmatched. Germline V gene data show CDR1 as SGHRS and CDR2 as YFSETQ. This CDR3 has 16 amino acids. The CDR3 nucleotides read TGCGCCAGCAGCTTGGAGACAGGGGGGTTGTCCGGGGAGCTGTTTTTT. It yields the protein CASSLETGGLSGELFF.

The chain carries TRBV6-2 or TRBV6-3 and TRBJ1-6; 7 bases are shared with TRBD1. There are 13 residues in the CDR3. In germline, CDR1 is MNHEY, CDR2 SVGEGT. After removal of 6 bases from V and 10 bases from J, the junction contained 6 bases not matched to a gene. DNA of the CDR3: TGTGCCAGCAGCCCTACAGGGGAATCACCCCTCCACTTT. Its protein product is CASSPTGESPLHF.

This chain uses TRBV19 with TRBJ2-1; D may be TRBD2 (6 bases). The CDR3 has 15 amino acids. V lost 2 bases, J lost 6 bases, and 14 bases lay in between. The germline V gene encodes CDR1 LNHDA and CDR2 SQIVND (reference sequence). CDR3 in amino acids: CASSIPGRAPNEQFF. CDR3 sequence (DNA): TGTGCCAGTAGTATACCCGGGAGAGCTCCCAATGAGCAGTTCTTC.

This chain uses TRBV29-1 with TRBJ1-3, with TRBD1 as a possible D gene (6 bases). Trimming removed 5 bases from V and 0 bases from J, with 26 bases in between. Germline V gene data show CDR1 as SQVTM and CDR2 as ANQGSEA. CDR3 length equals 19 residues. The CDR3 nucleotides read TGCAGCGTTTCCTCCCCATTAACGACAGGTTCGAACTCTGGAAACACCATATATTTT. Translating gives CSVSSPLTTGSNSGNTIYF.

V usage is TRBV7-8 and J usage is TRBJ2-4; weak D call: TRBD2 (5 bases). CDR3 size: 13 residues. Germline lookup yields CDR1 SGHVS and CDR2 FQNEAQ. The V end was cut by 0 bases, the J end by 5 bases, with 5 bases between. The CDR3 coding sequence is TGTGCCAGCAGCTTAGCGGGAGAAAACATTCAGTACTTC. Protein: CASSLAGENIQYF. Full variable domain (outside the CDR3, taken from reference TRBV7-8 and TRBJ2-4): GAGVSQSPRYKVAKRGQDVALRCDPISGHVSLFWYQQALGQGPEFLTYFQNEAQLDKSGLPSDRFFAERPEGSVSTLKIQRTQQEDSAVYLCASSLAGENIQYFGAGTRLSVL.

The chain recombines TRBV30 with TRBJ2-7; D is possibly TRBD2 (5 bases). The germline gives CDR1 GTSNPN, CDR2 SVGIG (reference sequence). The CDR3 loop spans 12 amino acids. Trimming pared 4 bases from V and 7 bases from J, leaving 14 bases between. CDR3 loop: CAWNRIPGEQYF. CDR3 bases: TGTGCCTGGAATAGAATCCCGGGGGAGCAGTACTTC.

The chain uses TRBV9 and TRBJ1-2, with D possibly being TRBD1 (5 bases). Germline V CDR1 and CDR2: SGDLS, YYNGEE. The V and J ends lost 3 bases and 8 bases respectively, with 17 bases between them. CDR3 length equals 14 residues. CDR3 DNA sequence: TGTGCCAGCAGCGACGACAGCCCCGGGTGGGGCTACACCTTC. This translates into CASSDDSPGWGYTF.

The V gene is TRBV3-1 (or the pseudogene TRBV3-2), the J gene TRBJ2-7; no reliable D call. The V end lost 6 bases, the J end lost 4 bases, and 10 bases lay between the germline ends. There are 12 residues in the CDR3. CDR1 is LGHDT and CDR2 is YNNKEL in the germline V gene (reference sequence). The CDR3 is CASRVPEYEQYF. CDR3 nucleotides: TGTGCCAGCAGGGTGCCGGAGTACGAGCAGTACTTC.

The chain combines TRBV24-1 with TRBJ2-1, with 7 positions matching TRBD2. The CDR3 length is 16 residues. V trimming: 5 bases; J trimming: 0 bases; junction bases outside the gene matches: 6. Looked up from germline, CDR1 is KGHDR and CDR2 is SFDVKD. CDR3: CATSGLAASSYNEQFF. Written as DNA, the CDR3 is TGTGCCACCAGTGGTCTAGCGGCGAGCTCCTACAATGAGCAGTTCTTC.

The chain couples TRBV29-1 to TRBJ1-1; tentatively, D is TRBD1 (6 bases). Germline V gene sequence: CDR1 SQVTM, CDR2 ANQGSEA. V was clipped by 7 bases and J by 1 base, with 10 bases between them. This CDR3 spans 12 amino acids. Here the CDR3 reads CSAWDKNTEAFF. CDR3 sequence (DNA): TGCAGCGCTTGGGACAAGAACACTGAAGCTTTCTTT.